This is a list of T cell receptor beta chains from one sample in a study of post-analysis software for immune sequencing data. TCRdb itself ran the PCR reads through MiXCR, one entry per CDR3 protein. The sample includes roughly 800,000 distinct CDR3 sequences, around 27% of them seen just once. Source material: blood. All receptors derive from a girl aged 5-17 years with multiple sclerosis. Both conserved end residues are part of each CDR3. D genes are given only for firm matches. Clone sizes are given selectively: once, few, many, or a class where the clone is expanded.

TRBV13,TRBD1,TRBJ2-1,-,CASSLGLRGEQFF,TGTGCCAGCAGCTTAGGCCTCAGGGGGGAGCAGTTCTTC
TRBV27,-,TRBJ2-1,-,CASHKASYNEQFF,TGTGCCAGTCATAAAGCTTCCTACAATGAGCAGTTCTTC
TRBV7-9,-,TRBJ1-1,-,CASSPPPGYPMNTEAFF,TGTGCCAGCAGCCCACCCCCTGGGTATCCCATGAACACTGAAGCTTTCTTT
TRBV28,-,TRBJ2-1,-,CASSLPGTQNNEQFF,TGTGCCAGCAGCCTTCCCGGGACGCAGAACAATGAGCAGTTCTTC
TRBV6-6,-,TRBJ2-1,few,CASSYSRGDYNEQFF,TGTGCCAGCAGTTACTCCCGCGGGGACTACAATGAGCAGTTCTTC
TRBV6-6,-,TRBJ2-4,-,CASITGEGNIQYF,TGTGCCAGCATTACCGGCGAAGGAAACATTCAGTACTTC
TRBV20-1,-,TRBJ2-7,few,CSASGQASYEQYF,TGCAGTGCTAGCGGGCAGGCCTCCTACGAGCAGTACTTC
TRBV20-1,-,TRBJ1-1,once,CSASPRLLISSTEAFF,TGCAGTGCTTCTCCCCGACTTCTTATCTCAAGCACTGAAGCTTTCTTT
TRBV3-1,-,TRBJ2-5,few,CASSQDIGGETQYF,TGTGCCAGCAGCCAAGATATCGGGGGCGAGACCCAGTACTTC
TRBV5-1,TRBD1,TRBJ2-5,few,CASSLGTGDVETQYF,TGCGCCAGCAGCTTGGGGACAGGAGATGTCGAGACCCAGTACTTC
TRBV28,TRBD1,TRBJ2-5,-,CASSLLRDRRYQETQYF,TGTGCCAGCAGTTTATTAAGGGACAGGCGGTACCAAGAGACCCAGTACTTC
TRBV12-3/TRBV12-4,-,TRBJ1-4,-,CASSLGTGYLDEKLFF,TGTGCCAGCAGTTTGGGGACGGGTTATTTGGATGAAAAACTGTTTTTT
TRBV7-2,-,TRBJ2-1,-,CASSPGNRVNEQFF,TGTGCCAGCAGCCCAGGAAACAGGGTGAATGAGCAGTTCTTC
TRBV6-5,TRBD1,TRBJ1-2,-,CASTPGQGNYGYTF,TGTGCCAGCACTCCGGGACAGGGGAACTATGGCTACACCTTC
TRBV12-3/TRBV12-4,TRBD1,TRBJ2-1,-,CASSLSRTGRFF,TGTGCCAGCAGTTTAAGCCGGACAGGGAGGTTCTTC
TRBV28,-,TRBJ1-5,few,CASSGGALSNQPQHF,TGTGCCAGCAGTGGTGGAGCCCTTAGCAATCAGCCCCAGCATTTT
TRBV27,-,TRBJ1-6,-,CASSPYNSPLHF,TGTGCCAGCAGTCCGTATAATTCACCCCTCCACTTT
TRBV29-1,-,TRBJ2-4,few,CSVEDPGVGVAKNIQYF,TGCAGCGTTGAAGACCCGGGGGTGGGTGTAGCCAAAAACATTCAGTACTTC
TRBV12-3/TRBV12-4,-,TRBJ2-5,-,CASSLTAREQYF,TGTGCCAGCAGTCTCACAGCTAGAGAGCAGTACTTC
TRBV5-1,-,TRBJ2-3,-,CASSPPMGGNTDTQYF,TGCGCCAGCAGCCCACCCATGGGCGGGAACACAGATACGCAGTATTTT
TRBV29-1,-,TRBJ2-3,few,CSVEGRQGIGTDTQYF,TGCAGCGTTGAAGGGCGTCAGGGGATCGGCACAGATACGCAGTATTTT
TRBV7-8,-,TRBJ1-1,few,CASSLVIPGMNTEAFF,TGTGCCAGCAGCTTAGTAATTCCAGGTATGAACACTGAAGCTTTCTTT
TRBV9,-,TRBJ1-2,-,CASSPKYTF,TGTGCCAGCAGCCCCAAGTACACCTTC
TRBV20-1,-,TRBJ1-1,-,CSAQRPEGMNTEAFF,TGCAGTGCTCAACGTCCGGAGGGGATGAACACTGAAGCTTTCTTT
TRBV27,TRBD2,TRBJ2-7,few,CASSSTSGRNEQYF,TGTGCCAGCAGTTCGACTAGCGGGAGGAACGAGCAGTACTTC
TRBV20-1,-,TRBJ1-2,-,CSAREGSPNYGYTF,TGCAGTGCTAGAGAGGGCAGTCCTAACTATGGCTACACCTTC
TRBV3-1,-,TRBJ2-6,-,CASSPVPRGANVLTF,TGTGCCAGCAGCCCAGTTCCCCGGGGGGCCAACGTCCTGACTTTC
TRBV20-1,-,TRBJ2-3,-,CSARLGLSTDTQYF,TGCAGTGCTAGACTGGGACTTAGCACAGATACGCAGTATTTT
TRBV4-1,TRBD2,TRBJ2-1,-,CASGQSGGLYNEQFF,TGCGCCAGCGGCCAATCGGGGGGGCTCTACAATGAGCAGTTCTTC
TRBV11-3,TRBD2,TRBJ2-4,few,CASSPSGGRGNIQYF,TGTGCCAGCAGCCCCTCAGGAGGGAGGGGAAACATTCAGTACTTC
TRBV5-1,TRBD1,TRBJ1-1,-,CASSAGTGRNTEAFF,TGCGCCAGCAGCGCCGGGACAGGCCGGAACACTGAAGCTTTCTTT
TRBV5-1,TRBD1,TRBJ1-1,-,CASSFRGTGDTEAFF,TGCGCCAGCAGCTTCCGCGGGACAGGGGACACTGAAGCTTTCTTT
TRBV4-3,-,TRBJ2-3,-,CASSQGDGTTDTQYF,TGCGCCAGCAGCCAAGGCGACGGAACCACAGATACGCAGTATTTT
TRBV5-1,-,TRBJ2-3,-,CAGRQGFTDTQYF,TGCGCCGGCAGGCAAGGGTTCACAGATACGCAGTATTTT
TRBV5-5,-,TRBJ2-6,few,CASSPEIFSGANVLTF,TGTGCCAGCAGCCCGGAGATTTTCTCTGGGGCCAACGTCCTGACTTTC
TRBV27,TRBD2,TRBJ2-1,-,CASREGLAGEEQFF,TGTGCCAGCAGGGAGGGACTAGCGGGAGAGGAGCAGTTCTTC
TRBV5-1,-,TRBJ2-5,-,CASCLARGVQETQYF,TGCGCCAGCTGCTTGGCCAGAGGGGTCCAAGAGACCCAGTACTTC
TRBV20-1,TRBD1,TRBJ2-7,-,CSASGDRGPQRPYEQYF,TGCAGTGCTAGTGGGGACAGAGGACCCCAAAGGCCCTACGAGCAGTACTTC
TRBV6-6,-,TRBJ1-1,-,CASMGRPMNTEAFF,TGTGCCAGCATGGGCCGGCCGATGAACACTGAAGCTTTCTTT
TRBV27,TRBD2,TRBJ2-3,few,CASSGKREGSDTQYF,TGTGCCAGCAGTGGCAAGCGGGAGGGCTCAGATACGCAGTATTTT
TRBV4-3,-,TRBJ2-7,few,CASSQAGELTEQYF,TGCGCCAGCAGCCAAGCGGGGGAGTTGACCGAGCAGTACTTC